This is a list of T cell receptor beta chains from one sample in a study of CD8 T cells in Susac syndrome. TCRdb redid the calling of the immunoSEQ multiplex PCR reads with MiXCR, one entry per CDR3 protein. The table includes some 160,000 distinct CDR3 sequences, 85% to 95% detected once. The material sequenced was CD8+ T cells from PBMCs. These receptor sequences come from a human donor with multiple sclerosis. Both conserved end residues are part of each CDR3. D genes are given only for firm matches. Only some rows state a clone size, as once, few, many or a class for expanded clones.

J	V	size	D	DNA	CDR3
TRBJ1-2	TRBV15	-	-	TGTGCCACCAGCAGACTCCGGACACCCGGCGACATTCGTTTTGGCTACACCTTC	CATSRLRTPGDIRFGYTF
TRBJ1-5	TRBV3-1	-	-	TGTGCCAGCAGCCCCACGGGGTCATATCAGCCCCAGCATTTT	CASSPTGSYQPQHF
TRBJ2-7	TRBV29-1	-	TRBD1	TGCAGCGTTCGAAAAACAGGGGCCCGGTCCTACGAGCAGTACTTC	CSVRKTGARSYEQYF
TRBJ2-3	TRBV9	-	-	TGTGCCAGCGTCTCCGGGGACTCAATCACAGATACGCAGTATTTT	CASVSGDSITDTQYF
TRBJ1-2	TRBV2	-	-	TGTGCCAGCGGTGGGTACGGCTACACCTTC	CASGGYGYTF
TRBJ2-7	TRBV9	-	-	TGTGCCAGCAGCGTAGGGAGTCTCATCGACGAGCAGTACTTC	CASSVGSLIDEQYF
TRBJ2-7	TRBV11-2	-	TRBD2	TGTGCCAGCAGCCCGACCGGGAGGGCCTGGGACGAGCAGTACTTC	CASSPTGRAWDEQYF
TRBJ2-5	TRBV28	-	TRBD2	TGTGCCAGCACCCTGGGAGGGCCGGAGACCCAGTACTTC	CASTLGGPETQYF
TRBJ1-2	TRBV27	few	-	TGTGCCAGCAGTTTTGGGGAGAACTATGGCTACACCTTC	CASSFGENYGYTF
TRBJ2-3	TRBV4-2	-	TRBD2	TGTGCCAGCAGCCAAGATCCAGCGGGAACAGATACGCAGTATTTT	CASSQDPAGTDTQYF
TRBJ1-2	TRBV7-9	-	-	TGTGCCAGCAGCTTGCCCAGTACCTTCTATGGCTACACCTTC	CASSLPSTFYGYTF
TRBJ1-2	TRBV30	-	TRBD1	TGTGCCTGGAGCACCGGGACAGGGGGAAATGGCTACACCTTC	CAWSTGTGGNGYTF
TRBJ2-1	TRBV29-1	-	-	TGCAGCGTGGCCGGAGGGCCAGACTACAATGAGCAGTTCTTC	CSVAGGPDYNEQFF
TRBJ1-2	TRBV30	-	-	TGTGCCTGGCTAGGAGGAACCAGGTCCGATGGCTACACCTTC	CAWLGGTRSDGYTF
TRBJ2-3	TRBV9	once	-	TGTGCCAGCAGCAACTGGGCTGCAGATACGCAGTATTTT	CASSNWAADTQYF
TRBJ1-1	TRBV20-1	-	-	TGCAGTGCTGCTGACAGGCTGAACACTGAAGCTTTCTTT	CSAADRLNTEAFF
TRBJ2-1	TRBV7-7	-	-	TGTGCTAGCAGCGCCACTGGCCGATACGCTGAGCAGTTCTTC	CASSATGRYAEQFF
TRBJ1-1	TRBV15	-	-	TGTGCCACCAGCAGAGCGGCGGACGAAGCTTTCTTT	CATSRAADEAFF
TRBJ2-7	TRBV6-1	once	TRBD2	TGTGCAATCGGACTAGCGGGAGAGCAGTACTTC	CAIGLAGEQYF
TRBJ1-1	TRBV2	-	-	TGTGCCAGCAGTGAAACCCTTTCACTGAACACTGAAGCTTTCTTT	CASSETLSLNTEAFF
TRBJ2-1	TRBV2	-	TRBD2	TGTGCCAGCGTGGGGACTAGCGGCGACAATGAGCAGTTCTTC	CASVGTSGDNEQFF
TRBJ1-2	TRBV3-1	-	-	TGTGCCAGCAGCCAAGGACACAGGCCGACCTATGGCTACACCTTC	CASSQGHRPTYGYTF
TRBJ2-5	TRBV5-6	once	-	TGTGCCAGCAGCTTAGGACAGATTTTATACCAAGAGACCCAGTACTTC	CASSLGQILYQETQYF
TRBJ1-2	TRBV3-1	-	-	TGTGCCAGCAGCCACAGGGCCCAGGCAGGTGCGGAGGGCTACACCTTC	CASSHRAQAGAEGYTF
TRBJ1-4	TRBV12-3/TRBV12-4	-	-	TGTGCCAGCACTCTGGGAGTCAATGAAAAACTGTTTTTT	CASTLGVNEKLFF
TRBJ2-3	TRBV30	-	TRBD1	TGTGCCTGGAGTGGATATCCCGGGACAGGGAGGGGAGATACGCAGTATTTT	CAWSGYPGTGRGDTQYF
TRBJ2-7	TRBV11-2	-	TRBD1	TGTGCCAGCAGCTTAGTCCGGGACAGCAACTACGAGCAGTACTTC	CASSLVRDSNYEQYF
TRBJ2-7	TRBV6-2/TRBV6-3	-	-	TGTGCCAGCAGCCACCGGGTGCGGGCCTACGAGCAGTACTTC	CASSHRVRAYEQYF
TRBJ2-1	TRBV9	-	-	TGTGCCAGCCAGGGGAATGAGCAGTTCTTC	CASQGNEQFF
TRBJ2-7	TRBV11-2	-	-	TGTGCCAGCAGCGTAAGGGCCGACGAGCAGTACTTC	CASSVRADEQYF
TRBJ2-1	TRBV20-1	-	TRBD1	TGCAGTGCGGGACAGTCGTGGGGATCCTACAATGAGCAGTTCTTC	CSAGQSWGSYNEQFF
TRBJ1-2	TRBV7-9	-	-	TGTGCCAGCAGCCCAAGTACCAACTATGGCTACACCTTC	CASSPSTNYGYTF
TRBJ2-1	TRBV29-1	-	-	TGCAGCCCCACCCTCGTCTTAGGTTCTGGGTACAATGAGCAGTTCTTC	CSPTLVLGSGYNEQFF